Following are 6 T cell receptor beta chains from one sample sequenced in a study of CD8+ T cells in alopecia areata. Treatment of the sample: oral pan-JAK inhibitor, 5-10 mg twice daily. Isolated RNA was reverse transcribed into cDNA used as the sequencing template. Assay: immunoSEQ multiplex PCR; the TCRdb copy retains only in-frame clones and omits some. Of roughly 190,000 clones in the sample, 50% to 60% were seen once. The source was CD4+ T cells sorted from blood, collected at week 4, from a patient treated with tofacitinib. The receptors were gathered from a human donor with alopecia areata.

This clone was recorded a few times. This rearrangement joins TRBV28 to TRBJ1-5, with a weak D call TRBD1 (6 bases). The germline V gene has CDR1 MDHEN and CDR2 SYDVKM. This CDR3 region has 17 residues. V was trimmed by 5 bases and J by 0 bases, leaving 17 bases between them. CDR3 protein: CASSTLDSMYSNQPQHF. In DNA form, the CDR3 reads TGTGCCAGCAGTACACTGGACAGCATGTATAGCAATCAGCCCCAGCATTTT.

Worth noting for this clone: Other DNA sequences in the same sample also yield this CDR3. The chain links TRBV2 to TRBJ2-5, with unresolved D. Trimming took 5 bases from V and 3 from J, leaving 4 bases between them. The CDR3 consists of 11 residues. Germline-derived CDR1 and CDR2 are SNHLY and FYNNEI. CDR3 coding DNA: TGTGCCAGCAGTAGGGAAGAGACCCAGTACTTC. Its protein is CASSREETQYF.

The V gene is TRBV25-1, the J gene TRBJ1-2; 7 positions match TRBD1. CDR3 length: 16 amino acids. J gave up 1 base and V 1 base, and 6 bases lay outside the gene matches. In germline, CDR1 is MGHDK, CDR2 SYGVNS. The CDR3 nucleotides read TGTGCCAGCAGTGAATCAGGGCAGGGGGTTAACTATGGCTACACCTTC. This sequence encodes CASSESGQGVNYGYTF.

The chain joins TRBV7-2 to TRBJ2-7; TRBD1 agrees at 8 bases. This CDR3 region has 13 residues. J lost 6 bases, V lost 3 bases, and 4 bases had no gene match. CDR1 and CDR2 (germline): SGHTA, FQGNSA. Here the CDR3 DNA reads TGTGCCAGCAGCTTCAACGACAGGGGCGAGCAGTACTTC. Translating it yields CASSFNDRGEQYF.

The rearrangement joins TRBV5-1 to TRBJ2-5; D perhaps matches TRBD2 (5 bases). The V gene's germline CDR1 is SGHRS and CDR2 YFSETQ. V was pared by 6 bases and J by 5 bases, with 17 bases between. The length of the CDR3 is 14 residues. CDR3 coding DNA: TGCGCCAGCAATGAGCGGTGGCCGGGGGAGACCCAGTACTTC. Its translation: CASNERWPGETQYF.

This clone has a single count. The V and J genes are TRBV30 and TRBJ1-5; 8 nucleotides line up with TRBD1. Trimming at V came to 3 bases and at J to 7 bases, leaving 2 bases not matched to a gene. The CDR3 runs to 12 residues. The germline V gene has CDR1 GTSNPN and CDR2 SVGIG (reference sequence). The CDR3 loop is CAWSTGGQPQHF. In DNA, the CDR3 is TGTGCCTGGAGCACAGGGGGACAGCCCCAGCATTTT.